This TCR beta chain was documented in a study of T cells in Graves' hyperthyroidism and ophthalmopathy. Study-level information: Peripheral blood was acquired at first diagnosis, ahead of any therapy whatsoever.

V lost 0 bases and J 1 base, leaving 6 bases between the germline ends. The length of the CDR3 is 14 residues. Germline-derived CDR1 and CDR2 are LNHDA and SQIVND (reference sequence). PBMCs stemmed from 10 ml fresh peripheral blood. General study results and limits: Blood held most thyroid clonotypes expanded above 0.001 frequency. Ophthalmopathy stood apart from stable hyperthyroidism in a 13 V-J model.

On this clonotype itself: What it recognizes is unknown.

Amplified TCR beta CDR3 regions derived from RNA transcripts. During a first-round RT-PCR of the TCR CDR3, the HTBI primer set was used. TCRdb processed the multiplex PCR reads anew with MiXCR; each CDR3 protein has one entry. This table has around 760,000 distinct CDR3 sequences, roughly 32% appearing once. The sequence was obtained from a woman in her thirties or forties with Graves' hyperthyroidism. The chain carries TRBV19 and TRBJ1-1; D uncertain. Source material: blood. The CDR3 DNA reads TGTGCCAGTAGTATAGAGGGCCAGAACACTGAAGCTTTCTTT. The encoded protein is CASSIEGQNTEAFF.